This passage covers 10 T cell receptor beta chains from one sample sequenced in a study of T cells in Graves' hyperthyroidism and ophthalmopathy. It was RNA transcripts that yielded the amplified TCR beta CDR3 regions. A first-round RT-PCR of the TCR CDR3 used the HTBI primer set. TCRdb reprocessed the multiplex PCR reads via MiXCR and lists one record per CDR3 protein. This sample has hundreds of thousands of distinct CDR3 sequences; 24% occur once, and the top ten carry 11%. Sequencing input: blood. The receptor source for this set is a woman aged 25 to 45 with Graves' ophthalmopathy.

The sample holds many counts of this clonotype. The chain joins TRBV12-3 or TRBV12-4 to TRBJ2-7; 10 bases fit TRBD1. CDR3 length: 14 residues. The ends lost 6 bases at V and 5 bases at J; junction bases unmatched: 7. The CDR3 nucleotides are TGTGCCAGCAGCCCGGGACAGGGGTTCCACGAGCAGTACTTC. Its translation: CASSPGQGFHEQYF.

The chain carries TRBV12-3 or TRBV12-4 and TRBJ1-2; TRBD1 is a possible D gene (5 bases). CDR3 size: 13 residues. V shed 6 bases and J shed 8 bases, with 16 bases lying between them. Here the CDR3 DNA reads TGTGCCAGCAGGCCGGGACCCGATGGGGGCTACACCTTC. Protein sequence: CASRPGPDGGYTF.

This clonotype was recorded many times. V is TRBV10-1 and J is TRBJ1-2; D unclear. This CDR3 has 13 residues. The ends were cut back, 2 bases at V and 1 base at J, with 5 bases in the middle. Germline V gives CDR1 WNHNN, CDR2 SYGVQD (reference sequence). CDR3 protein: CASSENSNYGYTF. In DNA, the CDR3 is TGCGCCAGCAGTGAGAACAGTAACTATGGCTACACCTTC.

This clonotype was counted many times. This chain connects TRBV4-2 to TRBJ1-1; D is undetermined. The germline V gene encodes CDR1 LGHNA and CDR2 YNFKEQ. The V gene lost 0 bases and the J gene lost 7 bases, with 12 bases spanning the gap. CDR3 length equals 14 residues. The CDR3 sequence: CASSQDEPTREAFF. The CDR3 DNA is TGTGCCAGCAGCCAAGACGAACCTACCCGTGAAGCTTTCTTT.

This clonotype came up many times. The chain employs TRBV30 and TRBJ1-1; 12 bases align to TRBD1. V dropped 1 base and J dropped 3; count of bases not matched to a gene: 12. The V gene's germline CDR1 is GTSNPN and CDR2 SVGIG (reference sequence). The CDR3 loop spans 18 amino acids. The CDR3 here is CAWSGSGQGARGYTEAFF. CDR3 in DNA: TGTGCCTGGAGTGGGTCGGGACAGGGGGCGAGGGGGTACACTGAAGCTTTCTTT.

The chain carries TRBV12-5 and TRBJ2-7; D remains unclear. CDR1 is LGHNT, CDR2 FRNRAP, per germline. CDR3 size: 10 residues. V dropped 3 bases and J dropped 9 bases, with 6 bases sitting between them. In nucleotides, the CDR3 is TGTGCTAGTGGTTTTAGGAGGCAGTACTTC. Amino acid sequence: CASGFRRQYF.

This clonotype was found many times. V usage is TRBV12-3 or TRBV12-4 and J usage is TRBJ1-1; D gene unclear. V dropped 0 bases and J dropped 12 bases, with 11 bases sitting between them. This CDR3 comprises 12 residues. CDR3 sequence: CASSLARRKTFF. CDR3 DNA: TGTGCCAGCAGTTTAGCGCGGAGGAAAACTTTCTTT.

The V gene is TRBV2, the J gene TRBJ1-1; 11 bases are shared with TRBD1. This CDR3 region has 15 residues. J was trimmed by 5 bases and V by 6 bases; bases with no gene match: 8. Germline V gene sequence: CDR1 SNHLY, CDR2 FYNNEI. This CDR3 reads CASRLGQGVGTEAFF. The DNA for the CDR3 is TGTGCCAGCAGATTGGGACAGGGGGTAGGGACTGAAGCTTTCTTT.

This clonotype came up a few times. The chain employs TRBV10-1 and TRBJ2-5, with 8 nucleotides matching TRBD1. The CDR3 is made up of 13 amino acids. Germline loops: CDR1 WNHNN, CDR2 SYGVQD (reference sequence). The V and J ends lost 4 bases and 5 bases, in that order; junction bases with no gene match: 3. The CDR3: CASSVRTGETQYF. The CDR3 coding sequence is TGCGCCAGCAGTGTCCGGACAGGGGAGACCCAGTACTTC.

At least ten counts were recorded for this clonotype. The chain uses TRBV7-2 and TRBJ1-2, with a possible D match to TRBD1 (5 bases). The V and J ends lost 4 bases and 2 bases respectively, with 11 bases between them. Germline loops: CDR1 SGHTA, CDR2 FQGNSA. The CDR3 totals 14 residues. The CDR3 reads CASSSGLENYGYTF. DNA of the CDR3: TGTGCCAGCAGCTCGGGACTGGAGAACTATGGCTACACCTTC.